This entry features one T cell receptor (beta chain) sequence. Trimming left V 1 base short and J 2 bases short, with 18 bases between. This CDR3 comprises 17 residues. Germline loops: CDR1 SNHLY, CDR2 FYNNEI. This entry belongs to a study of blood T cell repertoires in COVID-19. In the study overall: The analysed material was cDNA or gDNA that came from T cells, B-cell-depleted T cells, or PBMCs.

As processed by the authors: Reference gene primer amplification in the assay estimated nucleated cell counts. The assay was immunoSEQ multiplex PCR, and TCRdb's table has in-frame clones only and misses some. V and J calls plus clone size are reproduced from that table; the DNA served to infer D and trimming. The repertoire holds about 410,000 clones, with 86% as singletons. The sample taken for sequencing was peripheral blood. This TCR was sampled from a woman in her 30s with active or convalescent COVID-19. The chain combines TRBV2 with TRBJ2-7, with D uncertain. CDR3 sequence (DNA): TGTGCCAGCAGTGAAGAGACCACGCAGGAATACACCTACGAGCAGTACTTC. This translates into CASSEETTQEYTYEQYF.